This entry features one T cell receptor (beta chain) sequence. This entry is derived from a study of cytomegalovirus exposure and HLA in healthy donors. The PCR was carried out with 60 Vbeta primers and 13 Jbeta primers. Assay used: immunoSEQ multiplex PCR; TCRdb lists only in-frame clones, some missing. Among 150,000 to 200,000 clones listed, about 80% were seen once. CDR1 SEHNR and CDR2 FQNEAQ come from the germline V gene (reference sequence). The CDR3 contains 17 residues. V was pared by 10 bases and J by 1 base, with 11 bases of the junction left unmatched. What was sequenced was PBMCs. The chain uses TRBV7-9 and TRBJ2-2; 11 positions match TRBD1. This receptor was obtained from a woman aged 40-49 years in good health and CMV-seronegative. The chain's CDR3 is CATPGQGVLVNTGELFF. DNA of the CDR3: TGTGCCACTCCGGGACAGGGGGTCTTAGTGAACACCGGGGAGCTGTTTTTT.